These 10 T cell receptor beta chains came from one sample sequenced in a study of shared clonotypes between healthy human individuals. TCRdb keeps only in-frame clones here, not all; method: immunoSEQ multiplex PCR. The sample has 2.3 million or so clones, approximately 93% seen once; the top ten hold about 0.39%. Sequences were obtained from naive CD4+ T cells from PBMCs. Described subset: CD45RA+ positively selected. These receptors came from a man aged 18-30 years in good health. Some clones in this sample may be carry-over from other donors' samples.

This rearrangement joins TRBV6-1 to TRBJ2-3; D may match TRBD1 or TRBD2 (6 bases each). The CDR3 runs 16 residues. Germline CDR1 is MNHNS and CDR2 is SASEGT. The V end was cut by 2 bases, the J end by 0 bases, with 12 bases between. CDR3 nucleotide sequence: TGTGCCAGCAGTGAAAGGGGGGCAGGGAGCACAGATACGCAGTATTTT. It yields the protein CASSERGAGSTDTQYF.

The rearrangement links TRBV27 to TRBJ2-1; the D is unclear. The CDR3 is 14 amino acids. The germline CDR1 and CDR2 sequences are MNHEY and SMNVEV (reference sequence). V lost 10 bases and J 1 base, leaving 14 bases between the germline ends. This CDR3 is CAIKRATSYNEQFF. CDR3 DNA: TGTGCCATCAAAAGGGCGACTTCCTACAATGAGCAGTTCTTC.

CDR3 coding DNA: TGTGCCAGTAGTATTTCTGGCGGGGGCTACGAGCAGTACTTC. It yields the protein CASSISGGGYEQYF. The genes are TRBV19 and TRBJ2-7; 7 positions agree with TRBD2. The J segment lost 3 bases and the V segment lost 3 bases, leaving 5 bases of the junction unmatched. Germline CDR1 is LNHDA and CDR2 is SQIVND (reference sequence). This CDR3 contains 14 residues.

The chain employs TRBV19 and TRBJ2-3; no clear D gene. Germline-derived CDR1 and CDR2 are LNHDA and SQIVND (reference sequence). Deletions cut 2 bases from V and 9 bases from J, with 15 bases between. The CDR3 length is 14 residues. CDR3 nucleotides: TGTGCCAGTAGTATAAGGCTGAGTCCCGGAACGCAGTATTTT. This gives the protein CASSIRLSPGTQYF.

The genes are TRBV5-4 and TRBJ1-2; 7 positions agree with TRBD1. Losses at the gene ends were 0 bases for V and 0 bases for J; bases not matched to a gene: 5. CDR3 size: 16 residues. Germline values: CDR1 SGHNT, CDR2 YYREEE (reference sequence). CDR3 loop: CASSLGQGRANYGYTF. For the CDR3, the DNA is TGTGCCAGCAGCTTGGGACAGGGAAGAGCTAACTATGGCTACACCTTC. The full variable domain, its missing parts supplied by reference TRBV5-4 and TRBJ1-2, is ETGVTQSPTHLIKTRGQQVTLRCSSQSGHNTVSWYQQALGQGPQFIFQYYREEENGRGNFPPRFSGLQFPNYSSELNVNALELDDSALYLCASSLGQGRANYGYTFGSGTRLTVV.

V gene TRBV29-1 combines with J gene TRBJ1-3, with a tentative D call TRBD1 (5 bases). This CDR3 contains 14 residues. V was shortened by 4 bases and J by 0 bases, with 10 bases between the two germline ends. Germline CDR1 is SQVTM and CDR2 is ANQGSEA. The CDR3 reads CSVVPGRSGNTIYF. The CDR3, as DNA: TGCAGCGTTGTCCCAGGGCGCTCTGGAAACACCATATATTTT.

The chain employs TRBV2 and TRBJ2-5, with TRBD1 matching 7 bases. CDR3 size: 15 residues. CDR1 is SNHLY, CDR2 FYNNEI, per germline. The J segment lost 3 bases and the V segment lost 10 bases, leaving 14 bases of the junction unmatched. The CDR3 protein is CATENNRGLEETQYF. The CDR3, as DNA: TGTGCCACCGAGAACAACAGGGGCCTAGAAGAGACCCAGTACTTC.

V is TRBV28 and J is TRBJ1-5; 8 bases align to TRBD1. The V and J ends lost 7 bases and 0 bases, in that order; junction bases with no gene match: 5. CDR1 and CDR2 from the germline V gene are MDHEN and SYDVKM. This CDR3 has 15 residues. As DNA, the CDR3 is TGTGCCAGCACCACAGGGGGATATAGCAATCAGCCCCAGCATTTT. Residues: CASTTGGYSNQPQHF.

Only one count was recorded for this clone. Other DNA sequences in the sample encode the same CDR3. The chain carries TRBV28 and TRBJ2-7; TRBD2 matches at 13 bases. CDR1 and CDR2 from the germline V gene are MDHEN and SYDVKM. With V trimmed by 8 bases and J by 7 bases, 2 bases remained unmatched. The CDR3 extends over 12 amino acids. In nucleotides, the CDR3 is TGTGCCAGCGGACTAGCGGGAGATGAGCAGTACTTC. Residues: CASGLAGDEQYF.

On this clone itself: This same CDR3 is encoded by further DNA sequences in the sample. The V gene is TRBV5-1, the J gene TRBJ1-1, with a possible D match to TRBD1 (5 bases). From germline, CDR1 is SGHRS and CDR2 YFSETQ. V was pared by 2 bases and J by 4 bases, with 9 bases between. The CDR3 extends over 13 amino acids. CDR3 sequence reads: CASSFLGGTEAFF. The CDR3, as DNA: TGCGCCAGCAGCTTTCTGGGGGGCACTGAAGCTTTCTTT.